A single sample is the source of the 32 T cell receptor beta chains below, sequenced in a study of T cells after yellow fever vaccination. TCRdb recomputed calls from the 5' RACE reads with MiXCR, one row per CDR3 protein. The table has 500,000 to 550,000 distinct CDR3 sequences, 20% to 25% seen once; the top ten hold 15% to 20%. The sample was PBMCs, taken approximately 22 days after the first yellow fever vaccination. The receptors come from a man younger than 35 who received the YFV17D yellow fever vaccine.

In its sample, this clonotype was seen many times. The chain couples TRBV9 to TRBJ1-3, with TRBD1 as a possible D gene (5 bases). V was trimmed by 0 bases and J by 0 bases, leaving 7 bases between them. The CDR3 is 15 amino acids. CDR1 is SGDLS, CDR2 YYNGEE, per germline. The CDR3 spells CASSVGGDSGNTIYF. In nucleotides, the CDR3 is TGTGCCAGCAGCGTAGGGGGGGACTCTGGAAACACCATATATTTT.

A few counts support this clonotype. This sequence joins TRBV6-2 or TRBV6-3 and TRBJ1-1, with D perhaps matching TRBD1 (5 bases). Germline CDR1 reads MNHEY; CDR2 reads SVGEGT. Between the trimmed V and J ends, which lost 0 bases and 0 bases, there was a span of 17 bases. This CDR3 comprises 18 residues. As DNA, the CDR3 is TGTGCCAGCAGTTACTCGAAGTCACAGGTGGTTGTGAACACTGAAGCTTTCTTT. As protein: CASSYSKSQVVVNTEAFF.

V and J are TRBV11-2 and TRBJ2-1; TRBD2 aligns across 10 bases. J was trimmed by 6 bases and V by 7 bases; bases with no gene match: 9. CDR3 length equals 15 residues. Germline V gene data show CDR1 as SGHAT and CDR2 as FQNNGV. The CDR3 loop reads CASKKGLAIGNEQFF. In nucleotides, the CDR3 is TGTGCCAGCAAAAAGGGACTAGCGATTGGCAATGAGCAGTTCTTC.

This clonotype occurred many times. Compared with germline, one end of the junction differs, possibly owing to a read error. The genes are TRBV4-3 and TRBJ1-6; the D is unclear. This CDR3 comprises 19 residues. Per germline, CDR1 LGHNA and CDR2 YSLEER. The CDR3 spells CASSQDTASGGSFNSPLHF. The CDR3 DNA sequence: TGCGCCAGCAGCCAAGATACCGCCTCCGGTGGGTCCTTTAATTCACCCCTCCACTTT.

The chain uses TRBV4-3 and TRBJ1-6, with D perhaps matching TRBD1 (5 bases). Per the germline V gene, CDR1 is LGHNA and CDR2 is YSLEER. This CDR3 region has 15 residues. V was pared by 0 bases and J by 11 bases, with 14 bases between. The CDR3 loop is CASSQDKGLSTPLHF. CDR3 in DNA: TGCGCCAGCAGCCAAGACAAGGGGTTAAGCACACCCCTCCACTTT.

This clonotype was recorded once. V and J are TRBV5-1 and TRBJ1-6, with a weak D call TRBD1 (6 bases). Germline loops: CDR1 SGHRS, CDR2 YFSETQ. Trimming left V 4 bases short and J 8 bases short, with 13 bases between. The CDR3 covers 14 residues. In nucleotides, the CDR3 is TGCGCCAGCAGCGGAGGGGGGGTTTATTCACCCCTCCACTTT. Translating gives CASSGGGVYSPLHF.

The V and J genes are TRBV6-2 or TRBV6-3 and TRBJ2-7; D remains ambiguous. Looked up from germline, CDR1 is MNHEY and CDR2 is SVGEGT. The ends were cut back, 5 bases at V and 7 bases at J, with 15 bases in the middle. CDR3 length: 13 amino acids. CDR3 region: CASSQSPLWEQYV. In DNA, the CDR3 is TGTGCCAGCAGTCAAAGTCCCCTTTGGGAGCAGTACGTC.

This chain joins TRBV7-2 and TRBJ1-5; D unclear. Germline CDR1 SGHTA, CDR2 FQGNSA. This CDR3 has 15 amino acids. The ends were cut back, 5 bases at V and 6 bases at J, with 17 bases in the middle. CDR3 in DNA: TGTGCCAGCAGCATTCCGGGTCTTCCGGGTCAGCCCCAGCATTTT. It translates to CASSIPGLPGQPQHF.

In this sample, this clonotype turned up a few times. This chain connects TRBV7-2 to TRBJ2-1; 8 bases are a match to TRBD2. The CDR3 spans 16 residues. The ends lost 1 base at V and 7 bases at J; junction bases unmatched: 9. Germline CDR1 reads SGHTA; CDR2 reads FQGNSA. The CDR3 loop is CASSLGASGGGNEQFF. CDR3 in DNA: TGTGCCAGCAGCTTAGGGGCCAGCGGGGGAGGGAATGAGCAGTTCTTC.

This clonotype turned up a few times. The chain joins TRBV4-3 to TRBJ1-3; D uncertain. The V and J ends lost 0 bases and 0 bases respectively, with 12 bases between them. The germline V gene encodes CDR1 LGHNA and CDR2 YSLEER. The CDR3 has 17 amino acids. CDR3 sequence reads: CASSQESAQLSGNTIYF. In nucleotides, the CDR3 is TGCGCCAGCAGCCAAGAATCGGCTCAACTCTCTGGAAACACCATATATTTT.

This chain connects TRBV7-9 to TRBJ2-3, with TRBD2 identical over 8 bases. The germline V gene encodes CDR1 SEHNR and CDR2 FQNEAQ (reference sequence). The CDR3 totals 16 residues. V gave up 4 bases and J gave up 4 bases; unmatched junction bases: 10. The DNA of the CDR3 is TGTGCCAGCAGCTCCGGGACTAGTCGGTCTGCAGATACGCAGTATTTT. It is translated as CASSSGTSRSADTQYF. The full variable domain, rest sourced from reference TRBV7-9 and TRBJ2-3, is DTGVSQNPRHKITKRGQNVTFRCDPISEHNRLYWYRQTLGQGPEFLTYFQNEAQLEKSRLLSDRFSAERPKGSFSTLEIQRTEQGDSAMYLCASSSGTSRSADTQYFGPGTRLTVL.

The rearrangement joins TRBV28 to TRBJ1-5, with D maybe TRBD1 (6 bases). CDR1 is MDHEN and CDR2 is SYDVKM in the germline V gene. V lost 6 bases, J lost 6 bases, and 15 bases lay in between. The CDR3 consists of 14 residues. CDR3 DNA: TGTGCCAGCAGGGTTGGGGGCGGGGGTCAGCCCCAGCATTTT. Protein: CASRVGGGGQPQHF.

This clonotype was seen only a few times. This CDR3 reads CASSSGQESQYF. As DNA, the CDR3 is TGTGCCAGCAGCTCTGGGCAGGAATCACAGTATTTT. The chain couples TRBV3-1 to TRBJ2-3; D unresolved. Germline values: CDR1 LGHDT, CDR2 YNNKEL (reference sequence). The V and J ends lost 5 bases and 12 bases respectively, with 15 bases between them. This CDR3 comprises 12 residues.

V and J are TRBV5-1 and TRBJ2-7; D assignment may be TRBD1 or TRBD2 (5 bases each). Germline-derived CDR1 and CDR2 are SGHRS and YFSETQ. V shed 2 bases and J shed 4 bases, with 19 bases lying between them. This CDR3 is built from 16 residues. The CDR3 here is CASSLGRRGVVYEQYF. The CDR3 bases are TGCGCCAGCAGCTTAGGCCGGAGAGGGGTAGTTTACGAGCAGTACTTC.

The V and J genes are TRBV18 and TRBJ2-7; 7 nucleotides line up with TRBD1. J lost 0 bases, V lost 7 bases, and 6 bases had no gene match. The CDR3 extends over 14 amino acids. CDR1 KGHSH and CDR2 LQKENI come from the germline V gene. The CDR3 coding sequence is TGTGCCAGCTTCCCGGACAGGAACTCCTACGAGCAGTACTTC. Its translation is CASFPDRNSYEQYF.

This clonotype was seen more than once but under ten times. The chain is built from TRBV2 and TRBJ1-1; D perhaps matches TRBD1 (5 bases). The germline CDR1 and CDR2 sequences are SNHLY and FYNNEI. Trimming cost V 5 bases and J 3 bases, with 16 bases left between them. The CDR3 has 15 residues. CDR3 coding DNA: TGTGCCAGCAGTTCCGGGACCGCCCCGGACACTGAAGCTTTCTTT. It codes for CASSSGTAPDTEAFF.

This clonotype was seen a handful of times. Here the CDR3 reads CASSPASGYQETQYF. The CDR3 region has the DNA TGTGCCAGCTCACCGGCTAGCGGATACCAAGAGACCCAGTACTTC. The rearrangement uses TRBV18 and TRBJ2-5; 7 nucleotides match TRBD2. The CDR3 is 15 residues long. With 3 bases clipped from V and 0 bases from J, the junction kept 4 bases outside the gene matches. Germline-derived CDR1 and CDR2 are KGHSH and LQKENI.

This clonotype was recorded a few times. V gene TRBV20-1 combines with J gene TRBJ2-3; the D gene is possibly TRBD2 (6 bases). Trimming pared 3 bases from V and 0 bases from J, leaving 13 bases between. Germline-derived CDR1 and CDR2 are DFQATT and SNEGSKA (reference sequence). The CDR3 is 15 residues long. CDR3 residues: CSARVAGTSTDTQYF. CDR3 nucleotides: TGCAGTGCTAGGGTCGCGGGAACTAGCACAGATACGCAGTATTTT.

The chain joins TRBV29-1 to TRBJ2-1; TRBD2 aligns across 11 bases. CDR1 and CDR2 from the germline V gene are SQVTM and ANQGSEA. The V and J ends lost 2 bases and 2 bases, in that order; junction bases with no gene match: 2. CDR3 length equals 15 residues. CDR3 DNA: TGCAGCGTTGAAACGACTAGCGGGGCCTACAATGAGCAGTTCTTC. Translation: CSVETTSGAYNEQFF.

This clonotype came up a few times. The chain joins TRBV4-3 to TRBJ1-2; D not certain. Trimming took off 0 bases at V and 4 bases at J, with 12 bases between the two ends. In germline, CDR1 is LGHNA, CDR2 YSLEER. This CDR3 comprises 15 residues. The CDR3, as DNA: TGCGCCAGCAGCCAAGAGTGGAACAATGCCTATGGCTACACCTTC. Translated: CASSQEWNNAYGYTF.

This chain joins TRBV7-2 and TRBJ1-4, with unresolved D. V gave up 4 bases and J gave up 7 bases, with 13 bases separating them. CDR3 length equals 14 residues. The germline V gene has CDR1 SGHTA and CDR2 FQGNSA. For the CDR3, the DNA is TGTGCCAGCAGCTCCTCTTGGAGAGGTGAAAAACTGTTTTTT. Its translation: CASSSSWRGEKLFF.

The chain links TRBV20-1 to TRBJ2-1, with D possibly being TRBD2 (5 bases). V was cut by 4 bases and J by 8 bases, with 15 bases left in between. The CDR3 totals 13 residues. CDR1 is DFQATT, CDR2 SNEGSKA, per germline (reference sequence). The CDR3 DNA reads TGCAGTGCTATTTATTCGCGGGTGGATGAGCAGTTCTTC. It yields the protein CSAIYSRVDEQFF.

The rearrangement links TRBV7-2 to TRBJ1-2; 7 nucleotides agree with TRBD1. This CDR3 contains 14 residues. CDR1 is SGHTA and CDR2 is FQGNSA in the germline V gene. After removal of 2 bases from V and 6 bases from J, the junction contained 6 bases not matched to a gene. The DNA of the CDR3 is TGTGCCAGCAGCTTACAGACAGGGCGAAATGGCTACACCTTC. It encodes CASSLQTGRNGYTF.

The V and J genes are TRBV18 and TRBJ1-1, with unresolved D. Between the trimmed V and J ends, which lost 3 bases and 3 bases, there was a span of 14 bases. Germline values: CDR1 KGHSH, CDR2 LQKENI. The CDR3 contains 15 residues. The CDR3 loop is CASSPPGQTHTEAFF. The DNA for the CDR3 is TGTGCCAGCTCACCCCCGGGCCAGACCCACACTGAAGCTTTCTTT. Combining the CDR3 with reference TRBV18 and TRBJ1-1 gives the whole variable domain NAGVMQNPRHLVRRRGQEARLRCSPMKGHSHVYWYRQLPEEGLKFMVYLQKENIIDESGMPKERFSAEFPKEGPSILRIQQVVRGDSAAYFCASSPPGQTHTEAFFGQGTRLTVV.

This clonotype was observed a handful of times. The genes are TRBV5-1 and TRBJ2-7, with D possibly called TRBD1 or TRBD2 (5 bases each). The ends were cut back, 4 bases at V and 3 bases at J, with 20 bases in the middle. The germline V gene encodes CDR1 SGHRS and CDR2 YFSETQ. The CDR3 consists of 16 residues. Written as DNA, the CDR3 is TGCGCCAGCAGCCCTGGCCCTACTAGGGGTGACTACGAGCAGTACGTC. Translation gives CASSPGPTRGDYEQYV.

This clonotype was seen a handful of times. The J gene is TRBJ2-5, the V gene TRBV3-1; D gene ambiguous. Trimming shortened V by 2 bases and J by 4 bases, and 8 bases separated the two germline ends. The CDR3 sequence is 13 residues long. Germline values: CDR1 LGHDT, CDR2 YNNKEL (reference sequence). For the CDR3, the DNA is TGTGCCAGCAGCCAATTCTCGGGAGAGACCCAGTACTTC. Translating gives CASSQFSGETQYF.

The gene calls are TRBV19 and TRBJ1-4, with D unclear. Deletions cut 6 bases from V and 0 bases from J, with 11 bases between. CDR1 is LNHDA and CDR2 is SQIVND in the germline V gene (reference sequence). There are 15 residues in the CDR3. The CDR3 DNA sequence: TGTGCCAGTAGGCGGGTGTCGACAACTAATGAAAAACTGTTTTTT. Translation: CASRRVSTTNEKLFF.

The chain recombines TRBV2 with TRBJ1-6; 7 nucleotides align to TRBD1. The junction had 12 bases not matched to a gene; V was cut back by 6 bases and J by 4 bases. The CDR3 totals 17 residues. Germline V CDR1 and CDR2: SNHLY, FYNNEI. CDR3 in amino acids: CASSGADRALYNSPLHF. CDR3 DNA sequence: TGTGCCAGCAGCGGTGCCGACAGGGCCCTATATAATTCACCCCTCCACTTT.

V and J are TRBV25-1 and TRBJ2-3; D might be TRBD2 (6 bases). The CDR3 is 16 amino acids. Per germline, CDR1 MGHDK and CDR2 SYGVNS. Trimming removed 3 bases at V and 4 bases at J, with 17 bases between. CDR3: CASSDFKNGGADTQYF. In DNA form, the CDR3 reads TGTGCCAGCAGTGACTTTAAGAATGGCGGGGCAGATACGCAGTATTTT.

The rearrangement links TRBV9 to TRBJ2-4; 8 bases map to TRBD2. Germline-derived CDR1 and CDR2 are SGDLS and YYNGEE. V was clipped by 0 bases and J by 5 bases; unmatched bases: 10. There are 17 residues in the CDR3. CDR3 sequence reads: CASSVGVSSGGQNIQYF. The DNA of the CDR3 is TGTGCCAGCAGCGTAGGAGTTTCGAGCGGGGGCCAAAACATTCAGTACTTC.

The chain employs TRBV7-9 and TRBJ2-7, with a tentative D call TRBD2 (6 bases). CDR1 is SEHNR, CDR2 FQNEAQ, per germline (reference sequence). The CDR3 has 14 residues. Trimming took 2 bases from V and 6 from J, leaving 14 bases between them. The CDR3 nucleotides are TGTGCCAGCAGCTTACCGGGGAGGTTCTCCGAGCAGTACTTC. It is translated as CASSLPGRFSEQYF.

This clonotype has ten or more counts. For the CDR3, the DNA is TGCAGTGCTAGAGATACCAGGGATAACGAGCAGTACTTC. Its protein is CSARDTRDNEQYF. This chain joins TRBV20-1 and TRBJ2-7, with TRBD1 as a possible D gene (5 bases). Per germline, CDR1 DFQATT and CDR2 SNEGSKA (reference sequence). This CDR3 is 13 amino acids long. The V gene lost 0 bases and the J gene lost 5 bases, with 11 bases spanning the gap.